The 15 T cell receptor beta chains below come from one sample, sequenced in a study of T cells in Graves' hyperthyroidism and ophthalmopathy (dated by TCRdb to the late 2010s). Library preparation was by multiplex PCR. Sequencing took place on an Illumina HiSeq 2000. TCR beta CDR3 regions were amplified from RNA transcripts. A first-round RT-PCR of the TCR CDR3 used the HTBI primer set with the Qiagen OneStep RT-PCR kit. The public reads were reanalyzed by TCRdb: fastp trimming at Q25, MiXCR alignment, in-frame beta chains only. For every CDR3 protein sequence, its rows merge into one entry that carries the most common genes and DNA. In this sample the table shows fewer than 110,000 distinct CDR3 sequences, over 45% of which occur a single time. In total, the top ten clones hold about 25% of the sample. The sample taken for sequencing was blood. The receptor source for this set is a man aged 40-55 years with Graves' hyperthyroidism.

The genes are TRBV7-8 and TRBJ1-2; no clear D. Deletions cut 6 bases from V and 6 bases from J, with 23 bases between. Germline loops: CDR1 SGHVS, CDR2 FQNEAQ. CDR3 length equals 16 residues. The CDR3 nucleotides read TGTGCCAGCAGTCTTCAGGTGACGAACACCGGGGATGGCTACACCTTC. As protein: CASSLQVTNTGDGYTF.

This clonotype was seen repeatedly, ten times or more. The CDR3 sequence is CSAYNPSSGNTIYF. CDR3 DNA sequence: TGCAGTGCCTATAACCCAAGCTCTGGAAACACCATATATTTT. The rearrangement joins TRBV20-1 to TRBJ1-3; unclear D gene. The CDR3 is 14 residues long. V was shortened by 6 bases and J by 0 bases, with 12 bases between the two germline ends. From germline, CDR1 is DFQATT and CDR2 SNEGSKA (reference sequence).

On this clonotype: A much larger clone differs by one base, so this may be a read error. This CDR3 fails to terminate in the conserved phenylalanine or tryptophan, so it likely reflects a read error. The rearrangement uses TRBV6-5 and TRBJ1-1; 10 bases align to TRBD1. Trimming at V came to 3 bases and at J to 11 bases, leaving 6 bases not matched to a gene. CDR1 MNHEY and CDR2 SVGAGI come from the germline V gene. The length of the CDR3 is 13 residues. The CDR3, as DNA: TGTGCCAGCAGTTATTCCAGGGACAGGGGCGCTTTCTTG. The encoded protein is CASSYSRDRGAFL.

This clonotype has a count of ten or more. The chain uses TRBV9 and TRBJ2-7, with D possibly matching TRBD2 (7 bases). Per germline, CDR1 SGDLS and CDR2 YYNGEE. V lost 0 bases and J 5 bases, leaving 15 bases between the germline ends. The CDR3 spans 15 residues. The DNA for the CDR3 is TGTGCCAGCAGCGTAGTAGGGGGGGCCGGCCACGAGCAGTACTTC. It translates to CASSVVGGAGHEQYF.

This clonotype was detected many times. The rearrangement links TRBV6-2 or TRBV6-3 to TRBJ1-2, with unresolved D. There are 12 residues in the CDR3. V was shortened by 6 bases and J by 8 bases, with 13 bases between the two germline ends. Germline V CDR1 and CDR2: MNHEY, SVGEGT. Here the CDR3 reads CASSDITNGYTF. The CDR3 DNA follows: TGTGCCAGCAGCGACATAACGAACGGCTACACCTTC.

This clonotype occurred many times. This rearrangement joins TRBV4-2 to TRBJ2-7; 8 bases fit TRBD1. CDR1 and CDR2 from the germline V gene are LGHNA and YNFKEQ. The CDR3 length is 15 residues. V lost 0 bases to trimming and J lost 1 base; unmatched junction nucleotides: 2. CDR3 loop: CASSQDRTGSYEQYF. The DNA of the CDR3 is TGTGCCAGCAGCCAAGACCGGACAGGGTCCTACGAGCAGTACTTC.

This clonotype came up many times. The chain joins TRBV6-4 to TRBJ2-2, with D perhaps assigned TRBD1 or TRBD2 (5 bases each). Germline V gene sequence: CDR1 MRHNA, CDR2 SNTAGT. This CDR3 has 15 amino acids. V was pared by 4 bases and J by 0 bases, with 9 bases between. Here the CDR3 DNA reads TGTGCCAGCAGTGGGGAGACAGCGAACACCGGGGAGCTGTTTTTT. Protein sequence: CASSGETANTGELFF.

This clonotype was seen at least ten times. One junction end disagrees with the germline gene, perhaps due to a read error. V usage is TRBV6-1 and J usage is TRBJ2-6; D call uncertain. Germline CDR1 and CDR2: MNHNS and SASEGT. The CDR3 is 12 residues long. The CDR3 sequence: CGSGSEANVLTF. CDR3 DNA sequence: TGTGGGTCTGGCTCTGAGGCCAACGTCCTGACTTTC.

This clonotype was seen at least ten times. J is TRBJ1-4 and V is TRBV4-2, with D hard to call. V was cut by 5 bases and J by 5 bases, with 6 bases left in between. CDR3 length: 12 residues. Per germline, CDR1 LGHNA and CDR2 YNFKEQ. CDR3 DNA sequence: TGTGCCAGCAGCGGCGGGAATGAAAAACTGTTTTTT. It specifies CASSGGNEKLFF.

Many counts were recorded for this clonotype. The rearrangement joins TRBV5-8 to TRBJ1-2; 7 nucleotides align to TRBD1. The V segment lost 7 bases and the J segment 7 bases; nucleotides outside the gene matches: 7. The CDR3 extends over 12 amino acids. Germline CDR1 is SGHTS and CDR2 is YDEGEE. CDR3 nucleotides: TGTGCCAGCGTGAAAGGGGGCCTTGGCTACACCTTC. Amino acid sequence: CASVKGGLGYTF.

With regard to this clonotype: This may come from a read error, since a much larger clone is one base off. The rearrangement uses TRBV6-4 and TRBJ2-7, with unresolved D. The germline CDR1 and CDR2 sequences are MRHNA and SNTAGT. This CDR3 is built from 17 residues. V lost 2 bases and J 1 base, leaving 18 bases between the germline ends. CDR3 protein: CASSDRKHRATSYEQYF. CDR3 nucleotides: TGTGCCAGCAGTGACAGAAAACATAGGGCCACATCCTACGAGCAGTACTTC.

This sequence joins TRBV11-2 and TRBJ2-3, with D perhaps matching TRBD2 (5 bases). V lost 0 bases, J lost 4 bases, and 11 bases lay in between. This CDR3 contains 15 residues. Looked up from germline, CDR1 is SGHAT and CDR2 is FQNNGV. The CDR3 DNA follows: TGTGCCAGCAGCTTAGATTTGGGGAGTGCAGATACGCAGTATTTT. Its translation: CASSLDLGSADTQYF.

This chain connects TRBV7-8 to TRBJ2-7, with 9 bases that match TRBD1. Germline V lookup: CDR1 SGHVS, CDR2 FQNEAQ. J lost 7 bases, V lost 5 bases, and 9 bases had no gene match. This CDR3 comprises 14 residues. The chain's CDR3 is CASSTDRGLREQYF. DNA of the CDR3: TGTGCCAGCAGCACGGACAGGGGCCTTAGGGAGCAGTACTTC.

Note on this clonotype: A read error may account for a junction end that differs from germline. The V call is TRBV10-3, the J call TRBJ2-1, with a tentative D call TRBD2 (6 bases). Germline V CDR1 and CDR2: ENHRY, SYGVKD. This CDR3 is 15 amino acids long. The CDR3 DNA follows: TGTGCCATCAGTGAAAAGGCGGGGACCTACGATGAGCAGTTCTTC. Encoded protein: CAISEKAGTYDEQFF.

This chain links TRBV20-1 with TRBJ2-3; 7 bases are shared with TRBD2. V shed 3 bases, J shed 3 bases, and the junction held 9 bases outside the gene matches. Germline V gene lookup returns CDR1 DFQATT and CDR2 SNEGSKA (reference sequence). The CDR3 is 15 residues long. This CDR3 reads CSARGVSGWTDTQYF. In DNA form, the CDR3 reads TGCAGTGCTAGGGGGGTTAGCGGGTGGACAGATACGCAGTATTTT.